This TCR beta chain emerged from a study of cytotoxic CD8 clonotypes in ibrutinib-treated CLL. As for the study in general: Response samples were obtained once patients had received a median 12 months of treatment, range 6 to 36. Study findings and constraints: Treatment saw public clonotypes, which were uncommon, either contract or stay stable. Increased clonality at ibrutinib response gave way to a return toward baseline at progression.

Depths of 1 in 200,000 to 1 in 1 million T cells were the sequencing target. The data were produced by immunoSEQ multiplex PCR, yet TCRdb's version contains in-frame clones alone and is incomplete. The sample contains roughly 200,000 clones, 70% of which appear only once. Comment on this clone: What it recognizes is unknown.

V was clipped by 8 bases and J by 2 bases, with 18 bases between them. Per germline, CDR1 LNHDA and CDR2 SQIVND (reference sequence). The CDR3 extends over 15 amino acids. The receptor's source is a human donor with chronic lymphocytic leukemia. Source: PBMCs, taken after 12 months of ibrutinib treatment. The rearrangement uses TRBV19 and TRBJ1-1, with a tentative D call TRBD1 (5 bases). The CDR3 nucleotides read TGTGCCAGTGCCCCCCTCTCGGGGGGTAACACTGAAGCTTTCTTT. This sequence encodes CASAPLSGGNTEAFF.